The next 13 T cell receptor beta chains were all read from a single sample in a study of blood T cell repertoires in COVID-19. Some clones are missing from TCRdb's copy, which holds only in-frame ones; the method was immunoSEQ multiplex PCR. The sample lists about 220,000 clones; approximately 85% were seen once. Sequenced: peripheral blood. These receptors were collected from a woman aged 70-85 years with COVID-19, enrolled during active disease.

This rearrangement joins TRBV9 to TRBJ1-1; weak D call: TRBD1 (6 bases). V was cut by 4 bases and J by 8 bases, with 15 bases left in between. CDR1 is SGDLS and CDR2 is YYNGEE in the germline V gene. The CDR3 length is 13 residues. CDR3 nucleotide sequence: TGTGCCAGCAGCCGGGGACACTCAGCCGAAGCTTTCTTT. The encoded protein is CASSRGHSAEAFF.

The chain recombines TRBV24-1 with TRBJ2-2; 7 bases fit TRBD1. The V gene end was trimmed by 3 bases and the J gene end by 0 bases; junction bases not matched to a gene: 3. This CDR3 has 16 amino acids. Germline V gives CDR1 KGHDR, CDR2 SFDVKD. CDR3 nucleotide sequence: TGTGCCACCAGTGATAGACAGGGCGCGAACACCGGGGAGCTGTTTTTT. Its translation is CATSDRQGANTGELFF.

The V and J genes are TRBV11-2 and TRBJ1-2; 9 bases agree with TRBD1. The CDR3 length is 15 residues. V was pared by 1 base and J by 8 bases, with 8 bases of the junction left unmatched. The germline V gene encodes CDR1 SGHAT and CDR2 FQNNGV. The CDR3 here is CASSLVRGQGGGYTF. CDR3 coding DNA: TGTGCCAGCAGCTTAGTGCGGGGACAGGGTGGAGGCTACACCTTC.

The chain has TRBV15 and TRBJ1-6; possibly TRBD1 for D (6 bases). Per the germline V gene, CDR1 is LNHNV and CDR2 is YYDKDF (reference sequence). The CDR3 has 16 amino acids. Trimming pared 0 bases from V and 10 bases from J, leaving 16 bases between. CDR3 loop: CATSRDSGRGGSPLHF. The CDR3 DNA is TGTGCCACCAGCAGAGATTCGGGGAGAGGGGGATCACCCCTCCACTTT.

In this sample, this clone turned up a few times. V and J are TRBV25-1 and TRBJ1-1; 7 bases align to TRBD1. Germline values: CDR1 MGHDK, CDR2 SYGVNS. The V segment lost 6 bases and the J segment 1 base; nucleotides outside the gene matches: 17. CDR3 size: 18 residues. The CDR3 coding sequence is TGTGCCAGCAGCCCCCGGGACAGCGCTTTAAGGTGGAACACTGAAGCTTTCTTT. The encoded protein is CASSPRDSALRWNTEAFF.

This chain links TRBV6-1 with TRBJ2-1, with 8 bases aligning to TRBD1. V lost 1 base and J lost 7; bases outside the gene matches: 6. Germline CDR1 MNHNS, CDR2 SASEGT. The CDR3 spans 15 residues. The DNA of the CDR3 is TGTGCCAGCAGTGAAGACAGGGGGGTATGGAATGAGCAGTTCTTC. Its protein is CASSEDRGVWNEQFF.

CDR3 protein: CASSPSQDRGYGYTF. CDR3 coding DNA: TGTGCCAGCTCACCTTCTCAGGACAGGGGCTATGGCTACACCTTC. The chain links TRBV18 to TRBJ1-2; 9 positions agree with TRBD1. CDR3 length equals 15 residues. Germline CDR1 KGHSH, CDR2 LQKENI. V gave up 3 bases and J gave up 4 bases; unmatched junction bases: 6.

The CDR3 reads CASSTPGQGPDTQYF. The CDR3 nucleotides read TGTGCCAGCAGCACCCCGGGACAGGGGCCAGATACGCAGTATTTT. The chain employs TRBV5-4 and TRBJ2-3; 10 bases match TRBD1. The V gene end was trimmed by 4 bases and the J gene end by 4 bases; junction bases not matched to a gene: 6. The CDR3 sequence is 15 residues long. The germline CDR1 and CDR2 sequences are SGHNT and YYREEE (reference sequence).

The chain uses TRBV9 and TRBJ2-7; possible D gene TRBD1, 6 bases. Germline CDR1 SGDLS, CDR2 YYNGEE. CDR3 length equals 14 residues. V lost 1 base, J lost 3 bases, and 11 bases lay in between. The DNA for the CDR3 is TGTGCCAGCAGCGTACAGGGGTTTCTCTACGAGCAGTACTTC. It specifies CASSVQGFLYEQYF.

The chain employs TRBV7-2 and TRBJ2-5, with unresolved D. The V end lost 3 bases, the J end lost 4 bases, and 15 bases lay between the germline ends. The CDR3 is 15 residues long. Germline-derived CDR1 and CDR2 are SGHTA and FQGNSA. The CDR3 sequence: CASSLVRVRGETQYF. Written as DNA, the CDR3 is TGTGCCAGCAGCTTGGTGCGTGTCAGAGGAGAGACCCAGTACTTC.

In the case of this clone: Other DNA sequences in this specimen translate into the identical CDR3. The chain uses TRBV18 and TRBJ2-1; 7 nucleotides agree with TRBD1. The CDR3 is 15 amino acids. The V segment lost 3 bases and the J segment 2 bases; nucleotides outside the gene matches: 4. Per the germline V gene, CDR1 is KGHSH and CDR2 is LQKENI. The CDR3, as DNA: TGTGCCAGCTCACCGGGGCAGGGGGCCTACAATGAGCAGTTCTTC. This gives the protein CASSPGQGAYNEQFF.

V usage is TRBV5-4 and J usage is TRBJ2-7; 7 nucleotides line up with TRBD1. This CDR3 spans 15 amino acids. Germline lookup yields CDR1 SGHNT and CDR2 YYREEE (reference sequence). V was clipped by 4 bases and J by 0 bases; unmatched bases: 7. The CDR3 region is CASSATGAASYEQYF. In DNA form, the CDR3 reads TGTGCCAGCAGCGCTACAGGGGCCGCCTCCTACGAGCAGTACTTC.

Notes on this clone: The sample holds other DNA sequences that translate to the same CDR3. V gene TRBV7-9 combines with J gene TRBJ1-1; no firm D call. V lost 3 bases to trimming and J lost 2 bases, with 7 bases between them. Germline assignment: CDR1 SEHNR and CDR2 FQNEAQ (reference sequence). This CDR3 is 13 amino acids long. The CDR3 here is CASSFAENTEAFF. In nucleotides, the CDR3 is TGTGCCAGCAGCTTCGCAGAAAACACTGAAGCTTTCTTT. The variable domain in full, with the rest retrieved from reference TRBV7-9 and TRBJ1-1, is DTGVSQNPRHKITKRGQNVTFRCDPISEHNRLYWYRQTLGQGPEFLTYFQNEAQLEKSRLLSDRFSAERPKGSFSTLEIQRTEQGDSAMYLCASSFAENTEAFFGQGTRLTVV.